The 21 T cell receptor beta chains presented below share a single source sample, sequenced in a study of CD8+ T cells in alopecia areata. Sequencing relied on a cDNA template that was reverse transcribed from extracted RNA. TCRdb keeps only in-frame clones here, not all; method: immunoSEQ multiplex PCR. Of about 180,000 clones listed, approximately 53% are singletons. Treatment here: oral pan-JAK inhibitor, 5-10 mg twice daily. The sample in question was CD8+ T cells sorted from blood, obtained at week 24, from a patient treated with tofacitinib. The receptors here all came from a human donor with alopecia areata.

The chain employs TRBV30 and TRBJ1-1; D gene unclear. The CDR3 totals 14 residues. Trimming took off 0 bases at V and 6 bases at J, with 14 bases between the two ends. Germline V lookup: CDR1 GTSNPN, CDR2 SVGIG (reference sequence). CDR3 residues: CAWSVTGIKPEAFF. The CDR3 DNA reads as TGTGCCTGGAGTGTGACGGGGATCAAACCTGAAGCTTTCTTT.

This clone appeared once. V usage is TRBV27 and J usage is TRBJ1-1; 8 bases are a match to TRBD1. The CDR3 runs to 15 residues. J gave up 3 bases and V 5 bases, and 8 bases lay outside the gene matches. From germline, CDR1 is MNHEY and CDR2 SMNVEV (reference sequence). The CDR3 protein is CASSDPDRVDTEAFF. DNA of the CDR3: TGTGCCAGCAGTGATCCGGACAGGGTCGACACTGAAGCTTTCTTT.

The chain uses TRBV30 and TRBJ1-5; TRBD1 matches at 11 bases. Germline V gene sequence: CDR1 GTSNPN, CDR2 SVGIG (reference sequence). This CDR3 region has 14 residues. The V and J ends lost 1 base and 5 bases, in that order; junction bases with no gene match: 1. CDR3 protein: CAWSAGQGDQPQHF. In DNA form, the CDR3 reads TGTGCCTGGAGTGCGGGACAGGGGGATCAGCCCCAGCATTTT.

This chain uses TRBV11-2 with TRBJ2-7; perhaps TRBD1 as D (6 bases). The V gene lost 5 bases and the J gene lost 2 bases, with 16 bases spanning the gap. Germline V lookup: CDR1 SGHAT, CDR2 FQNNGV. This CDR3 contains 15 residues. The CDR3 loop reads CASSPDRNQPYEQYF. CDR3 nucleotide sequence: TGTGCCAGCAGCCCCGACAGGAATCAACCCTACGAGCAGTACTTC.

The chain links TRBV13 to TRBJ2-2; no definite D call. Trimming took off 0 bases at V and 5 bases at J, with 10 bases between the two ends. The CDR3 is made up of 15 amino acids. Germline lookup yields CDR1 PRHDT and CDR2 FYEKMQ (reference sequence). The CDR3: CASSLGPLGTGELFF. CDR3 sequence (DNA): TGTGCCAGCAGCTTAGGGCCCTTGGGGACCGGGGAGCTGTTTTTT.

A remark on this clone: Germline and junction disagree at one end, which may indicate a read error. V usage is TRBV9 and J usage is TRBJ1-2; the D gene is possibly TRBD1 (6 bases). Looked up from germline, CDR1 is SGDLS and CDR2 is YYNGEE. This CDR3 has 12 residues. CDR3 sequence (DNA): TGTGCCGGCAGCGGACAGCCAAGGGGCTACACCTTC. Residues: CAGSGQPRGYTF.

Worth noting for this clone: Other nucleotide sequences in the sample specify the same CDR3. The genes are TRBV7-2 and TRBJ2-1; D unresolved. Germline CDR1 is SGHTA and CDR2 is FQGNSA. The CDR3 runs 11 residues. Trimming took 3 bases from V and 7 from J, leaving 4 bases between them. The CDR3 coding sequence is TGTGCCAGCAGCTTGGGAAATGAGCAGTTCTTC. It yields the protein CASSLGNEQFF. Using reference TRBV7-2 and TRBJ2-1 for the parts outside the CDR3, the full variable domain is GAGVSQSPSNKVTEKGKDVELRCDPISGHTALYWYRQSLGQGLEFLIYFQGNSAPDKSGLPSDRFSAERTGGSVSTLTIQRTQQEDSAVYLCASSLGNEQFFGPGTRLTVL.

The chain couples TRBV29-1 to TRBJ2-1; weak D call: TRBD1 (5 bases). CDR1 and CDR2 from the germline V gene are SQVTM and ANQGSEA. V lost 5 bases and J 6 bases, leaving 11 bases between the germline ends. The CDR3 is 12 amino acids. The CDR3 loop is CSVFKGSNEQFF. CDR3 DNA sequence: TGCAGCGTTTTTAAGGGGTCCAATGAGCAGTTCTTC.

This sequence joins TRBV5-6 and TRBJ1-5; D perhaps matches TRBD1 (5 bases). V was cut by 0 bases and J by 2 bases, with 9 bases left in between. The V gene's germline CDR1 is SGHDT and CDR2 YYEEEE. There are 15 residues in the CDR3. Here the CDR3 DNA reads TGTGCCAGCAGCTTGGGCGGCAGGGGCAATCAGCCCCAGCATTTT. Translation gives CASSLGGRGNQPQHF.

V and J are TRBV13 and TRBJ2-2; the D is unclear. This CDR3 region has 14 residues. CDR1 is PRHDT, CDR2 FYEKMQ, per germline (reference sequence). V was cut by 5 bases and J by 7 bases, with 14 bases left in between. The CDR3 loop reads CASSTQLGGGELFF. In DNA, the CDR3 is TGTGCCAGCAGCACCCAGCTGGGCGGCGGGGAGCTGTTTTTT.

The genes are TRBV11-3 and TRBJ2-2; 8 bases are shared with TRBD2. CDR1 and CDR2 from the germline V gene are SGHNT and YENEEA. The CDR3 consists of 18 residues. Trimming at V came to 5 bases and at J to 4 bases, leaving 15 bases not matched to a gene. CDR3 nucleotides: TGTGCCAGCAGCCCATACCCCCTCCGGGAGGGGGGCACCGGGGAGCTGTTTTTT. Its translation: CASSPYPLREGGTGELFF.

DNA of the CDR3: TGCAGCGTCGCGGGCGATACAGGGGGCCTGAGCACAGATACGCAGTATTTT. It encodes CSVAGDTGGLSTDTQYF. The chain employs TRBV29-1 and TRBJ2-3; TRBD1 matches 9 bases. Looked up from germline, CDR1 is SQVTM and CDR2 is ANQGSEA. The junction had 13 bases not matched to a gene; V was cut back by 6 bases and J by 0 bases. This CDR3 has 17 amino acids.

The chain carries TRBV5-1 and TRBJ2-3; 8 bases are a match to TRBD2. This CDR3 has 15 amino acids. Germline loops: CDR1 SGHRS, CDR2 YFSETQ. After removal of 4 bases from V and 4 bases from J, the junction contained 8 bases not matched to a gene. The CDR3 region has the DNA TGCGCCAGCAGCCATTGGGGACTAGTCGCAGATACGCAGTATTTT. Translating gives CASSHWGLVADTQYF.

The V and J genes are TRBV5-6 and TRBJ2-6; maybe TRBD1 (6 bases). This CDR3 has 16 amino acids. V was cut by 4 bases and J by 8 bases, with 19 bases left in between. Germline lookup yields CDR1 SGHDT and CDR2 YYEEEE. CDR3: CASSETPRQGTNVLTF. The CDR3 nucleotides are TGTGCCAGCAGCGAAACGCCCCGCCAGGGGACCAACGTCCTGACTTTC.

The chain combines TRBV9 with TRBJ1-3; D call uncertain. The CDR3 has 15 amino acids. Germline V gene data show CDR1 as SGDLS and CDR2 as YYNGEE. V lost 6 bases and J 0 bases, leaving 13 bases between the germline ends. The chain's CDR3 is CASNLDGSSGNTIYF. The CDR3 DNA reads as TGTGCCAGCAACCTGGACGGATCCTCTGGAAACACCATATATTTT.

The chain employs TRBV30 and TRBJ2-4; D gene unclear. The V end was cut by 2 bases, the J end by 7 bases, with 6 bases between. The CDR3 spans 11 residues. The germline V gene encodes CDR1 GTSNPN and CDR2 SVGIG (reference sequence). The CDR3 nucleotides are TGTGCCTGGAGTCTGTCCAACATTCAGTACTTC. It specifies CAWSLSNIQYF.

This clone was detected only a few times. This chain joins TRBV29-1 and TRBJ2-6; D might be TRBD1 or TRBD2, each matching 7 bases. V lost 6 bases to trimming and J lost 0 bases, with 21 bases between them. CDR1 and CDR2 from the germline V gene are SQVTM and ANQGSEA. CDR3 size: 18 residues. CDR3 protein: CSVPGAGGDYSGANVLTF. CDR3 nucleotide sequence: TGCAGCGTCCCTGGGGCAGGGGGGGATTACTCTGGGGCCAACGTCCTGACTTTC.

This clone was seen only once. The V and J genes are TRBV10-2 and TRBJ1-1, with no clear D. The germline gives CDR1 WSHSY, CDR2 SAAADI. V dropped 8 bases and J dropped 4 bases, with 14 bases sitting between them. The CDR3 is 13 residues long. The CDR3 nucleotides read TGCGCCAGCGGACCGGTGGAGTCCACTGAAGCTTTCTTT. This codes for CASGPVESTEAFF.

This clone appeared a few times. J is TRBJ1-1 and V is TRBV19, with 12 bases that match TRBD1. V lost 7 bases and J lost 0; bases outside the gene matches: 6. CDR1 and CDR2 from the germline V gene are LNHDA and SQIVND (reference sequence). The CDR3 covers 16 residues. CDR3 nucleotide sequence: TGTGCCAGTACTCCCGGGACAGGGGGCATGAACACTGAAGCTTTCTTT. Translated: CASTPGTGGMNTEAFF.

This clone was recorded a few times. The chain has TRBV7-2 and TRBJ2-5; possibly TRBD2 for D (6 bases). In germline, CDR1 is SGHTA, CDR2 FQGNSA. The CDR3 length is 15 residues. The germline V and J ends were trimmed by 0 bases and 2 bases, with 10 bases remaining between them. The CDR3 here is CASSLALTSQETQYF. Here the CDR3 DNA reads TGTGCCAGCAGCTTAGCTCTGACTAGTCAAGAGACCCAGTACTTC.

CDR3 protein: CASSERDRNYGYTF. As DNA, the CDR3 is TGTGCCAGCAGCGAACGGGACAGGAACTATGGCTACACCTTC. The J gene is TRBJ1-2, the V gene TRBV13, with 8 nucleotides matching TRBD1. This CDR3 contains 14 residues. The germline V gene encodes CDR1 PRHDT and CDR2 FYEKMQ (reference sequence). Trimming took 5 bases from V and 2 from J; bases not matched to a gene: 4.